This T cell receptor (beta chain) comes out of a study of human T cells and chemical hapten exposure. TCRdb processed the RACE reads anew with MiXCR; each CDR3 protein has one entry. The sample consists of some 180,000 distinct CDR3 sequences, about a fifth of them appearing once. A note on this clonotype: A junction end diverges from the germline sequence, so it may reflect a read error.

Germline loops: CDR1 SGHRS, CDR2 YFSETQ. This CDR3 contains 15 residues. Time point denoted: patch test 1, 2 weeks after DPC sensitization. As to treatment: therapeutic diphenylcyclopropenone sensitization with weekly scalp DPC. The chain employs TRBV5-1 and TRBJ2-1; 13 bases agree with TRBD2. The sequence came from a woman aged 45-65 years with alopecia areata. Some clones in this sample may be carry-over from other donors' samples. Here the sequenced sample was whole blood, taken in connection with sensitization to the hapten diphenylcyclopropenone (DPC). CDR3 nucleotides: TGTGCCAGCAGCTTGGGACTAGCGGGAAACAATGAGCAGTTCTTC. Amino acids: CASSLGLAGNNEQFF. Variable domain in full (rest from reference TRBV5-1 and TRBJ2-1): KAGVTQTPRYLIKTRGQQVTLSCSPISGHRSVSWYQQTPGQGLQFLFEYFSETQRNKGNFPGRFSGRQFSNSRSEMNVSTLELGDSALYLCASSLGLAGNNEQFFGPGTRLTVL.